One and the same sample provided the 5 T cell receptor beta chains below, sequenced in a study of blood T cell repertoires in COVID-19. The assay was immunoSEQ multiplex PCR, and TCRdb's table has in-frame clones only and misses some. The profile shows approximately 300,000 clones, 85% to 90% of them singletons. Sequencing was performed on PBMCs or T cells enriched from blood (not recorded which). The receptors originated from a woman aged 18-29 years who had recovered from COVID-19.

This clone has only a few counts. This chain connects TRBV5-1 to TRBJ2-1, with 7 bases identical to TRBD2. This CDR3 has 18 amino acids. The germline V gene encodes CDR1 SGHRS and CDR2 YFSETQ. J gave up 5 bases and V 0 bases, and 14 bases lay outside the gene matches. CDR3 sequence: CASSLGIPWRESDNEQFF. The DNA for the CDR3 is TGCGCCAGCAGCTTGGGAATCCCGTGGCGGGAGAGTGACAATGAGCAGTTCTTC.

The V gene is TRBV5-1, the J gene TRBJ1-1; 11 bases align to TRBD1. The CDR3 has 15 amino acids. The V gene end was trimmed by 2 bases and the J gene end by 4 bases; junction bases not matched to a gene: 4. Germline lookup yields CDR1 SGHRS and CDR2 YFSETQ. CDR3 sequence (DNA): TGCGCCAGCAGCTTCTCCGGGACAGGGGGCACTGAAGCTTTCTTT. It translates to CASSFSGTGGTEAFF.

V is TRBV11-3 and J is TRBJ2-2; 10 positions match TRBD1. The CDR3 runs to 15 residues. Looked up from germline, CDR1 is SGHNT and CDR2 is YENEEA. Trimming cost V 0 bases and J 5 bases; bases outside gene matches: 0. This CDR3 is CASSLEDRGTGELFF. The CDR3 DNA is TGTGCCAGCAGCTTAGAGGACAGGGGGACCGGGGAGCTGTTTTTT.

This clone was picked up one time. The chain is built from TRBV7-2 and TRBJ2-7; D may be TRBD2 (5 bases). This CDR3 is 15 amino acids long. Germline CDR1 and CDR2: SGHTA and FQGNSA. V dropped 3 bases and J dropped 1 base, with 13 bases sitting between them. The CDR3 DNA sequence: TGTGCCAGCAGCTTTCGCGGCGGGCTTTCCTACGAGCAGTACTTC. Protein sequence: CASSFRGGLSYEQYF.

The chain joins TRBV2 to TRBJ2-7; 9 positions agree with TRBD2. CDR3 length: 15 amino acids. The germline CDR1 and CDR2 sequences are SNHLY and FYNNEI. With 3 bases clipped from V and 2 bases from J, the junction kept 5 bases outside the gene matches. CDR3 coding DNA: TGTGCCAGCAGTGACCCTAGCGGGGCAACCTACGAGCAGTACTTC. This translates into CASSDPSGATYEQYF.